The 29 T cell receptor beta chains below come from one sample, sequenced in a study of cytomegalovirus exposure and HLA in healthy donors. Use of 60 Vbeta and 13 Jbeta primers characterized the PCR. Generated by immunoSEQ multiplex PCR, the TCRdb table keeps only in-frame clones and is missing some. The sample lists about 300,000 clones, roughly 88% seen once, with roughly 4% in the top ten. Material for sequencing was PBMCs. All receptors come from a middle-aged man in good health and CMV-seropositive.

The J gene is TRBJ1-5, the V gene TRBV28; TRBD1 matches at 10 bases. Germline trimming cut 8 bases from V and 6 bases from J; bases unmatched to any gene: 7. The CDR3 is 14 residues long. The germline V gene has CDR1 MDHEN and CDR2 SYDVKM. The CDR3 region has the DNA TGTGCCAGCGGATTGGGACAGGGGATTCAGCCCCAGCATTTT. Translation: CASGLGQGIQPQHF.

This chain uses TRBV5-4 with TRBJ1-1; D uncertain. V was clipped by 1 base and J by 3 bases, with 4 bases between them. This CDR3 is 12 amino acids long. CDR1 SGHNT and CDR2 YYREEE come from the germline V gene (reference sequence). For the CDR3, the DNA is TGTGCCAGCAGCTTGCCGGACACTGAAGCTTTCTTT. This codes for CASSLPDTEAFF.

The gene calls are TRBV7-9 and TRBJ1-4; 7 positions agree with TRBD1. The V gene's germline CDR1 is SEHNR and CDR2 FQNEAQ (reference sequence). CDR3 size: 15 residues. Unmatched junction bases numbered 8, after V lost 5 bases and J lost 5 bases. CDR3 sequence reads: CASSHPGQLNEKLFF. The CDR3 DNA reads TGTGCCAGCAGCCATCCGGGACAGCTCAATGAAAAACTGTTTTTT.

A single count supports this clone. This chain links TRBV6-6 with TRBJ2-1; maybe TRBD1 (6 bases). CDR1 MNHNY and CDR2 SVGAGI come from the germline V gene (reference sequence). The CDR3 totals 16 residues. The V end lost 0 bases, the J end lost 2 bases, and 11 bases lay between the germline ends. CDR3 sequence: CASSYSNRAAYNEQFF. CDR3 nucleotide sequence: TGTGCCAGCAGTTACTCGAACAGGGCCGCCTACAATGAGCAGTTCTTC.

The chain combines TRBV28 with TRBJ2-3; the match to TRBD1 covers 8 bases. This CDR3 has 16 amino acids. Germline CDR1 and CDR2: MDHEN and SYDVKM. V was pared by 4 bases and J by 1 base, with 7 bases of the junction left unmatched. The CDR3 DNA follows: TGTGCCAGCAGTTGGCCAGGGGGCCGGGGCACAGATACGCAGTATTTT. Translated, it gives CASSWPGGRGTDTQYF.

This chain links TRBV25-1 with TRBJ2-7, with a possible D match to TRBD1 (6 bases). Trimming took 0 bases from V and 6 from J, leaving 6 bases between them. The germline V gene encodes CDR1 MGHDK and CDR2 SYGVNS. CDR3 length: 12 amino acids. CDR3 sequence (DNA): TGTGCCAGCAGTGAATACAGGGGCGAGCAGTACTTC. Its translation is CASSEYRGEQYF.

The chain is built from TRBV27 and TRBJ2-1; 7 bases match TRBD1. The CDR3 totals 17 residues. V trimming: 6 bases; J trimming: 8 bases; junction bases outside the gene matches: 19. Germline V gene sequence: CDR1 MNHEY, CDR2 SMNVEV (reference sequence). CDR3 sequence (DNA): TGTGCCAGCAGAACATGGGGACACAAGGGGGCCAAGGATGAGCAGTTCTTC. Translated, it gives CASRTWGHKGAKDEQFF.

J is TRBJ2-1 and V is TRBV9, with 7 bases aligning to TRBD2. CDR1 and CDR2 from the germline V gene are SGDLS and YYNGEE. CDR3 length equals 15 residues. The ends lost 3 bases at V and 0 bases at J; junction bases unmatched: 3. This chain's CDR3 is CASSDGGGSYNEQFF. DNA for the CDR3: TGTGCCAGCAGCGATGGGGGGGGCTCCTACAATGAGCAGTTCTTC.

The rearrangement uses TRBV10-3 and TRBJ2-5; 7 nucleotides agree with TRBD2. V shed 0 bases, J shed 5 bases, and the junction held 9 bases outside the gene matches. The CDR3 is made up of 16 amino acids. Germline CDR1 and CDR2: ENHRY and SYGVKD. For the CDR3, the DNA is TGTGCCATCAGTGAGTCGAATGCGGGAGTTACGGAGACCCAGTACTTC. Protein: CAISESNAGVTETQYF.

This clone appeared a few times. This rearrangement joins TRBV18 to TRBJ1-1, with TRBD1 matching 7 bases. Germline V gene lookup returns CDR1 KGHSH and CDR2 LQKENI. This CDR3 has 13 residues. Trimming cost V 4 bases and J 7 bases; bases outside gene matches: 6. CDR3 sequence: CASSRETGIEAFF. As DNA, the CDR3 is TGTGCCAGCTCACGGGAGACAGGGATTGAAGCTTTCTTT.

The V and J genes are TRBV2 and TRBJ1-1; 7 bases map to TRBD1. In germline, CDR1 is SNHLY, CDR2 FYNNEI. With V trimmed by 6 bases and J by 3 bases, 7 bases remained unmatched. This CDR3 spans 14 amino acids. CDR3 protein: CASRVGQWDTEAFF. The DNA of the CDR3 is TGTGCCAGCAGGGTGGGACAGTGGGACACTGAAGCTTTCTTT.

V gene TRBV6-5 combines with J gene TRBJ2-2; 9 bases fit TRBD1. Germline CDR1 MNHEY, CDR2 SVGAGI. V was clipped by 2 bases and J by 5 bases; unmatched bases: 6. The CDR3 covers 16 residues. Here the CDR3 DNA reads TGTGCCAGCAGTTACCTCAGGACAGGGGAGACCGGGGAGCTGTTTTTT. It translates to CASSYLRTGETGELFF.

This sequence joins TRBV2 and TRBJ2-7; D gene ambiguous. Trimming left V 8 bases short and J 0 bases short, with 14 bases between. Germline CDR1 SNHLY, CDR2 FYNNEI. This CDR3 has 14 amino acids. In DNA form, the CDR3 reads TGTGCCAGCGGCGCTGGGCCTACCTCCTACGAGCAGTACTTC. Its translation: CASGAGPTSYEQYF.

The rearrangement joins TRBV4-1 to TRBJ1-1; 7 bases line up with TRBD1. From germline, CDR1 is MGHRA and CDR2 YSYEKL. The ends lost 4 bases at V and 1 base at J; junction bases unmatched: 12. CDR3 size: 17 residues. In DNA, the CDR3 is TGCGCCAGCAGCCTTGACAGGGCGAGGTCCGCGAACACTGAAGCTTTCTTT. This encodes CASSLDRARSANTEAFF.

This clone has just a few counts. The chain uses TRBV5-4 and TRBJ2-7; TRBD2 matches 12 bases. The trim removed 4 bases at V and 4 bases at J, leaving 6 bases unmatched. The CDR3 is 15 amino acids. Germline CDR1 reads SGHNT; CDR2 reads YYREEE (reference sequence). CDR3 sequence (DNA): TGTGCCAGCAGCCAGCGACTAGCGGGAGTTTACGAGCAGTACTTC. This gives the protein CASSQRLAGVYEQYF.

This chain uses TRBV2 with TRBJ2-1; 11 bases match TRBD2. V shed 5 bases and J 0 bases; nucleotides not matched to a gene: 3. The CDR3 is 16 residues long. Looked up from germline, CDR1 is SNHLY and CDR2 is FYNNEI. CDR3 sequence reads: CASSLLAGGSYNEQFF. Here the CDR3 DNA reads TGTGCCAGCAGTCTCCTAGCGGGAGGCTCCTACAATGAGCAGTTCTTC.

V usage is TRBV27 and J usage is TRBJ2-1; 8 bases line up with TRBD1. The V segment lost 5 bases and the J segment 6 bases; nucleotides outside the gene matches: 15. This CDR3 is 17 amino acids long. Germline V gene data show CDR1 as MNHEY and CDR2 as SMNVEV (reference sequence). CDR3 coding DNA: TGTGCCAGCAGTGATGGGACAGGCAGGCTCCGCTTCAATGAGCAGTTCTTC. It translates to CASSDGTGRLRFNEQFF.

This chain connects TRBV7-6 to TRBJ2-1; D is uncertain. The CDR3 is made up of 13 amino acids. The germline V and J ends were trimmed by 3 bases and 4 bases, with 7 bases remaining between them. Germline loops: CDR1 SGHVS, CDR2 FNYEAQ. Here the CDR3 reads CASSFDSYNEQFF. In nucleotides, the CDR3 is TGTGCCAGCAGCTTCGACTCTTACAATGAGCAGTTCTTC.

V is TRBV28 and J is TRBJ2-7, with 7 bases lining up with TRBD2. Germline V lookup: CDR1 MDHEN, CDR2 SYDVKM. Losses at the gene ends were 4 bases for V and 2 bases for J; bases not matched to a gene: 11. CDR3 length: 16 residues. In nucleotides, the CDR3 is TGTGCCAGCAGTTCCAAAGAGGGCGGGAGCCCCTACGAGCAGTACTTC. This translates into CASSSKEGGSPYEQYF.

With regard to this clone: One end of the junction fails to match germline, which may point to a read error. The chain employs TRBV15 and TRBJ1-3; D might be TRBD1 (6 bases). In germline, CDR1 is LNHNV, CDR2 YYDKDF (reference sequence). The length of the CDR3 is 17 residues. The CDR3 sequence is CATSRETQGSIGYTIYF. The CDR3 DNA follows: TGTGCCACCAGCCGAGAGACACAGGGATCAATAGGATACACCATATATTTT.

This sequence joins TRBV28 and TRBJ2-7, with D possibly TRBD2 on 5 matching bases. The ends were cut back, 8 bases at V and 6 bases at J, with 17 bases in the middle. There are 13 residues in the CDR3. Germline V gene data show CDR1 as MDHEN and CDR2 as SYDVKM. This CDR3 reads CASAEAGPAEQYF. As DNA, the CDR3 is TGTGCCAGCGCCGAGGCGGGTCCTGCCGAGCAGTACTTC.

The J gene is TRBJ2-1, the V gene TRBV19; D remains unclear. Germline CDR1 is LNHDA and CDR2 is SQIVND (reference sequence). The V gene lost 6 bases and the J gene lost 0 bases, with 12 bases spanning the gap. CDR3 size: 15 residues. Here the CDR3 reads CASSPPAISYNEQFF. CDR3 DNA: TGTGCCAGTAGCCCACCAGCGATCTCCTACAATGAGCAGTTCTTC. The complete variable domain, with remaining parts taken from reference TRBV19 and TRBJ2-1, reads DGGITQSPKYLFRKEGQNVTLSCEQNLNHDAMYWYRQDPGQGLRLIYYSQIVNDFQKGDIAEGYSVSREKKESFPLTVTSAQKNPTAFYLCASSPPAISYNEQFFGPGTRLTVL.

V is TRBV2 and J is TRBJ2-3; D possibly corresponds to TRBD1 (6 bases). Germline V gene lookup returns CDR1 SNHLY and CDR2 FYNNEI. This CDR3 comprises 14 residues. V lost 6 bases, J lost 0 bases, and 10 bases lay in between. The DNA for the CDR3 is TGTGCCAGCAGAAGGACAGATAGCACAGATACGCAGTATTTT. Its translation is CASRRTDSTDTQYF.

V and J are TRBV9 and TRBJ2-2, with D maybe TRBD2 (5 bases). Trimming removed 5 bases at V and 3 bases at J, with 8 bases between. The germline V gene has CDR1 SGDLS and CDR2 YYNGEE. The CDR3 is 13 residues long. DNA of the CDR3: TGTGCCAGCAGGGTGGGAGACACCGGGGAGCTGTTTTTT. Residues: CASRVGDTGELFF. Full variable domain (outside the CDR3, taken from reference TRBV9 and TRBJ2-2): DSGVTQTPKHLITATGQRVTLRCSPRSGDLSVYWYQQSLDQGLQFLIQYYNGEERAKGNILERFSAQQFPDLHSELNLSSLELGDSALYFCASRVGDTGELFFGEGSRLTVL.

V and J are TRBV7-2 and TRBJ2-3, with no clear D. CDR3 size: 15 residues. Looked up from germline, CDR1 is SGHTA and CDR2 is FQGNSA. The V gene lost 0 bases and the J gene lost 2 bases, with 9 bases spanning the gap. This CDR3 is CASSLAYGFTDTQYF. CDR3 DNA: TGTGCCAGCAGCTTAGCGTATGGCTTCACAGATACGCAGTATTTT. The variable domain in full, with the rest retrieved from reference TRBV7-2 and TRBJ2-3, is GAGVSQSPSNKVTEKGKDVELRCDPISGHTALYWYRQSLGQGLEFLIYFQGNSAPDKSGLPSDRFSAERTGGSVSTLTIQRTQQEDSAVYLCASSLAYGFTDTQYFGPGTRLTVL.

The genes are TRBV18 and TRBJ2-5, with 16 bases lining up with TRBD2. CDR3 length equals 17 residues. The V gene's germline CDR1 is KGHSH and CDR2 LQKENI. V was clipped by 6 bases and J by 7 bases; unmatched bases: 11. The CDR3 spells CASSPGLAGGPKGTQYF. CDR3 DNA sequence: TGTGCCAGCTCCCCGGGACTAGCGGGAGGGCCGAAGGGGACCCAGTACTTC.

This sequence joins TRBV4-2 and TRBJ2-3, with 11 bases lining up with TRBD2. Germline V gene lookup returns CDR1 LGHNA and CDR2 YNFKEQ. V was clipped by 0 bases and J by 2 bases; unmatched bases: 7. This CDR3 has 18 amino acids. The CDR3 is CASSQERGLADLTDTQYF. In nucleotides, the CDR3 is TGTGCCAGCAGCCAAGAGAGGGGACTAGCGGATCTCACAGATACGCAGTATTTT.

In DNA, the CDR3 is TGTGCCAGCAGTGAAGGGTCCGGTAGCAATCAGCCCCAGCATTTT. It yields the protein CASSEGSGSNQPQHF. The V call is TRBV2, the J call TRBJ1-5, with D unresolved. Trimming removed 1 base at V and 0 bases at J, with 7 bases between. This CDR3 region has 15 residues. The germline V gene encodes CDR1 SNHLY and CDR2 FYNNEI.

CDR3 residues: CSVRKRQGSGELFF. CDR3 in DNA: TGCAGCGTGCGGAAGCGTCAGGGGTCCGGGGAGCTGTTTTTT. This chain uses TRBV29-1 with TRBJ2-2; weak D call: TRBD1 (6 bases). This CDR3 comprises 14 residues. Germline CDR1 and CDR2: SQVTM and ANQGSEA. V lost 6 bases, J lost 6 bases, and 17 bases lay in between.